These 3 T cell receptor beta chains were all obtained from the same sample, sequenced in a study of beta chain features in type 1 diabetes. Whole-study results and caveats: Moderately but significantly shorter TCRB CDR3s were found in Type 1 diabetes patients in all four CD4+ subsets.

Their antigens remain unidentified. The sequenced template was cDNA made from the entire isolated RNA. Measured with immunoSEQ multiplex PCR; TCRdb has only the in-frame clones, and not every one. The sample holds hundreds of thousands of clones, more than 13% seen once. The sequencing input was naive CD4+ T cells from blood. Source of these receptors: a young man with type 1 diabetes.

Details on this clone: Other DNA sequences in this specimen translate into the identical CDR3. V usage is TRBV9 and J usage is TRBJ2-3; no clear D. V lost 0 bases and J 5 bases, leaving 7 bases between the germline ends. The germline V gene encodes CDR1 SGDLS and CDR2 YYNGEE. The CDR3 has 13 residues. The CDR3 bases are TGTGCCAGCAGCGTAGGCCAGGAAGATACGCAGTATTTT. Amino acids: CASSVGQEDTQYF.

This clone was observed a few times. The V gene is TRBV20-1, the J gene TRBJ2-7; unclear D gene. Germline V gene data show CDR1 as DFQATT and CDR2 as SNEGSKA (reference sequence). The length of the CDR3 is 10 residues. Trimming removed 3 bases from V and 4 bases from J, with 4 bases in between. The DNA for the CDR3 is TGCAGTGCTAGCGAGTACGAGCAGTACTTC. Amino acids: CSASEYEQYF.

There are a few counts of this clone. The rearrangement uses TRBV30 and TRBJ1-2, with D unresolved. The CDR3 runs 11 residues. The germline gives CDR1 GTSNPN, CDR2 SVGIG (reference sequence). V lost 4 bases and J lost 9, with 12 bases in between. In DNA, the CDR3 is TGTGCCTGGACCATTCTCGGGAGCTACACCTTC. Its protein product is CAWTILGSYTF.